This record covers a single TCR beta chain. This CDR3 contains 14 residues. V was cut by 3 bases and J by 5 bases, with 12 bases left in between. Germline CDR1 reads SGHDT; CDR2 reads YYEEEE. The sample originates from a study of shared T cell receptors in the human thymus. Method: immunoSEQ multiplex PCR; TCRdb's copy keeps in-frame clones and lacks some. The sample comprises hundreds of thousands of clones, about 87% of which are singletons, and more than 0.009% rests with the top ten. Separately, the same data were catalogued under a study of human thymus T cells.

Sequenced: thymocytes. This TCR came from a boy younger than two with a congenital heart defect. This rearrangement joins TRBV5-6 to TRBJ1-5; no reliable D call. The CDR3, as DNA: TGTGCCAGCAGCTCCCGGGATGCCTATCAGCCCCAGCATTTT. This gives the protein CASSSRDAYQPQHF.